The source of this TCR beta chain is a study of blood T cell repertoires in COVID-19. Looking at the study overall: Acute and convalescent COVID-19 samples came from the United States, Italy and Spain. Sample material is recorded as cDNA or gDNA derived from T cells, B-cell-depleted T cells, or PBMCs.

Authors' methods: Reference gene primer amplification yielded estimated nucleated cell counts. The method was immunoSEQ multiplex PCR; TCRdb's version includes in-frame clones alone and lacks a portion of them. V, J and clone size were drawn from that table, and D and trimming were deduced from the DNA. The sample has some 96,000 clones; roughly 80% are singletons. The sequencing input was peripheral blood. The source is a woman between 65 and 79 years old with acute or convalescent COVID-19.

CDR3 sequence reads: CASSSLAGESTDTQYF. In DNA, the CDR3 is TGTGCCAGCAGCTCACTAGCTGGGGAAAGCACAGATACGCAGTATTTT. The V and J genes are TRBV7-9 and TRBJ2-3, with a tentative D call TRBD2 (6 bases). Germline V gene data show CDR1 as SEHNR and CDR2 as FQNEAQ (reference sequence). Between the trimmed V and J ends, which lost 4 bases and 0 bases, there was a span of 14 bases. This CDR3 is built from 16 residues.